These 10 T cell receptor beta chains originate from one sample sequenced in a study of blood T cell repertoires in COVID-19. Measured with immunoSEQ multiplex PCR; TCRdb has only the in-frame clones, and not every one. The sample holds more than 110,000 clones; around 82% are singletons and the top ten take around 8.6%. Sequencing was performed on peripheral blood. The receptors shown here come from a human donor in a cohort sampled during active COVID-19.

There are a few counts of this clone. The CDR3 DNA sequence: TGCGCCAGCAGTGAATGGGGACTAGTGTGGGAGCAGTACTTC. It yields the protein CASSEWGLVWEQYF. This chain links TRBV10-2 with TRBJ2-7; 8 bases map to TRBD2. The trim removed 3 bases at V and 7 bases at J, leaving 8 bases unmatched. CDR3 length equals 14 residues. From germline, CDR1 is WSHSY and CDR2 SAAADI.

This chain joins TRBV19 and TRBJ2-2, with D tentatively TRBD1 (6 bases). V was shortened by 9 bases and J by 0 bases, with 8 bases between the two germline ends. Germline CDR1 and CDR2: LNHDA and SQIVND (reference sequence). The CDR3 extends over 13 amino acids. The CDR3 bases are TGTGCCAGCGGACAGTCGAACACCGGGGAGCTGTTTTTT. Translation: CASGQSNTGELFF.

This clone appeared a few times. The chain's CDR3 is CASSLGGGEDTGELFF. DNA of the CDR3: TGTGCCAGCAGCTTGGGAGGGGGCGAGGACACCGGGGAGCTGTTTTTT. The rearrangement joins TRBV5-4 to TRBJ2-2, with 7 bases matching TRBD1. Unmatched junction bases numbered 5, after V lost 0 bases and J lost 3 bases. The CDR3 spans 16 residues. Germline loops: CDR1 SGHNT, CDR2 YYREEE (reference sequence).

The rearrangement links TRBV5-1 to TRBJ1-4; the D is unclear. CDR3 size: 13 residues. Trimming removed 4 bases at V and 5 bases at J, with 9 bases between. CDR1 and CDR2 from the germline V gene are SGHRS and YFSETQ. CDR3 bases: TGCGCCAGCAGCGGGAGGCCGAATGAAAAACTGTTTTTT. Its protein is CASSGRPNEKLFF.

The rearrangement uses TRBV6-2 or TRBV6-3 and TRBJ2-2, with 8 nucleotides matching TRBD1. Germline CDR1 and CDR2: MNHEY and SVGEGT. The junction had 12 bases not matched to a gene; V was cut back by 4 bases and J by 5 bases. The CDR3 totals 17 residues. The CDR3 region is CASSWFGRDRGTGELFF. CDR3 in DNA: TGTGCCAGCAGTTGGTTCGGCCGTGACAGGGGTACCGGGGAGCTGTTTTTT.

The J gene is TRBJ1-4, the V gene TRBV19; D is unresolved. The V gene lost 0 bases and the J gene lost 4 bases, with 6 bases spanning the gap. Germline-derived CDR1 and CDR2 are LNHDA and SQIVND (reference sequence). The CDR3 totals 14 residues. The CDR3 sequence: CASSIDRLNEKLFF. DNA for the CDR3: TGTGCCAGTAGTATAGACAGGCTTAATGAAAAACTGTTTTTT.

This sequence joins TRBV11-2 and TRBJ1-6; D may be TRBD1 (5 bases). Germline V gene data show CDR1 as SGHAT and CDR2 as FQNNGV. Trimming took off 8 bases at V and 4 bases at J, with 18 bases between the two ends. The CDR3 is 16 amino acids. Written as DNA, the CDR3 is TGTGCCAGCGGTAAATTCACCAGGGATTATAATTCACCCCTCCACTTT. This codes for CASGKFTRDYNSPLHF.

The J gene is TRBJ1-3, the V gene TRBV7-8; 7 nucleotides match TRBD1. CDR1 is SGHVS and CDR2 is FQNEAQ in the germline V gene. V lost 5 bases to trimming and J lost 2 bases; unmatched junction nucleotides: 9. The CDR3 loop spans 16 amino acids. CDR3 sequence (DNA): TGTGCCAGCAGCACAGGGGCCCCGAGTGCTGGAAACACCATATATTTT. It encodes CASSTGAPSAGNTIYF.

The CDR3 reads CASSDLGPEAFF. CDR3 sequence (DNA): TGTGCCAGCAGTGATCTTGGGCCTGAAGCTTTCTTT. This sequence joins TRBV6-1 and TRBJ1-1, with D uncertain. CDR1 and CDR2 from the germline V gene are MNHNS and SASEGT. CDR3 size: 12 residues. V lost 3 bases and J lost 6, with 8 bases in between.

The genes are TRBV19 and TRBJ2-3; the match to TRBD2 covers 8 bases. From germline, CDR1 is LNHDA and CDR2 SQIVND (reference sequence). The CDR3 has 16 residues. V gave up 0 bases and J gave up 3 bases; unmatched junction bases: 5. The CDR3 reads CASSIESGGGTDTQYF. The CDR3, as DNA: TGTGCCAGTAGTATAGAGAGCGGGGGTGGTACAGATACGCAGTATTTT.